This T cell receptor beta chain was observed in a study of T cell repertoires in cytomegalovirus infection. In this sample, this clonotype turned up a few times. As yet, its antigen is unknown. One entry per CDR3 protein, called by TCRdb with MiXCR from the reads. This sample has some 71,000 distinct CDR3 sequences, with less than 30% found just once. Trimming at V came to 7 bases and at J to 2 bases, leaving 19 bases not matched to a gene. This CDR3 contains 20 residues. Per the germline V gene, CDR1 is SGHVS and CDR2 is FQNEAQ. This TCR was recovered from a human donor in good health (CMV status not recorded). Some clones in this sample may be carry-over from other donors' samples. Here the sequenced sample was CD8+ T cells from cultured PBMCs, taken from culture after CMV antigen stimulation. The chain links TRBV7-8 to TRBJ2-2; 10 bases are shared with TRBD2. CDR3 sequence reads: CASIPGATAGGPSNTGELFF. The CDR3 bases are TGTGCCAGCATCCCCGGGGCAACAGCGGGAGGGCCGTCAAACACCGGGGAGCTGTTTTTT.